A selection of T cell receptor beta chains follows, all from one sample in a study of OX40 agonist ivuxolimab in advanced cancers. Data came from immunoSEQ multiplex PCR; TCRdb stores just in-frame clones and leaves some out. The sample yields 35,000 to 45,000 clones, 82% seen once. The sequencing used CD4+ or CD8+ T cells sorted from blood, collected in a trial of the OX40 agonist ivuxolimab. The source of these receptors is an adult with an advanced solid tumor such as melanoma, head and neck, liver or kidney cancer. The CDR3 runs from the conserved cysteine through the conserved F or W. A D gene is named only where the DNA matches it firmly. Part of the rows lack a size; the others show once, few, many or a class for expanded clones.

D gene,J gene,clone size,V gene,CDR3 protein,CDR3 DNA
.,TRBJ2-1,once,TRBV28,CASGPLSLYNEQFF,TGTGCCAGCGGGCCCCTGAGCCTTTACAATGAGCAGTTCTTC
TRBD1,TRBJ1-3,.,TRBV4-3,CASSQDRTGYSGNTIYF,TGCGCCAGCAGCCAAGACCGGACAGGGTATTCTGGAAACACCATATATTTT
.,TRBJ1-2,.,TRBV19,CASTGGAEGIAGYTF,TGTGCCAGTACGGGGGGGGCAGAGGGGATTGCTGGCTACACCTTC
.,TRBJ1-2,once,TRBV6-1,CASIPTGTYGYTF,TGTGCCAGCATACCGACAGGAACCTATGGCTACACCTTC
TRBD1,TRBJ1-5,.,TRBV28,CASSSTPQGLRNQPQHF,TGTGCCAGCAGTTCTACTCCACAGGGGTTGAGAAATCAGCCCCAGCATTTT
.,TRBJ2-1,once,TRBV29-1,CSVEEGQPGLRFF,TGCAGCGTTGAAGAAGGACAGCCCGGTCTTCGGTTCTTC
.,TRBJ2-5,.,TRBV11-1,CASSRSMGQETQYF,TGTGCCAGCAGCCGTAGCATGGGGCAAGAGACCCAGTACTTC
.,TRBJ2-1,.,TRBV4-3,CASSQRVGGAAGPYNEQFF,TGCGCCAGCAGCCAAAGGGTAGGGGGCGCGGCGGGGCCCTACAATGAGCAGTTCTTC
.,TRBJ1-4,.,TRBV7-2,CASSQVGEGDEKLFF,TGTGCCAGCAGCCAAGTGGGAGAGGGGGATGAAAAACTGTTTTTT
.,TRBJ2-2,.,TRBV19,CASRLRQAGRQAGELFF,TGTGCCAGTAGGCTTCGACAGGCGGGCCGTCAGGCCGGGGAGCTGTTTTTT
.,TRBJ2-7,few,TRBV28,CAITAGIGYEQYF,TGTGCCATCACGGCGGGGATAGGGTACGAGCAGTACTTC
.,TRBJ2-7,once,TRBV7-9,CASSFLEAGASEQYF,TGTGCCAGCAGCTTCTTGGAAGCAGGGGCTAGCGAGCAGTACTTC
.,TRBJ2-1,.,TRBV5-1,CASSLAGGSSYNEQFF,TGCGCCAGCAGCTTGGCCGGGGGAAGCTCCTACAATGAGCAGTTCTTC
.,TRBJ2-1,.,TRBV18,CASSPTWSATSEEDEQFF,TGTGCCAGCTCACCAACGTGGAGTGCGACCTCCGAGGAAGATGAGCAGTTCTTC
.,TRBJ2-2,.,TRBV19,CASSIPGLRNTGELFF,TGTGCCAGTAGTATCCCCGGACTAAGGAACACCGGGGAGCTGTTTTTT
TRBD1,TRBJ1-5,.,TRBV15,CATSRDKTKITGTGFHGPQHF,TGTGCCACCAGCAGAGATAAAACTAAGATTACCGGGACAGGGTTTCATGGGCCCCAGCATTTT
.,TRBJ2-7,few,TRBV19,CASSGVGGYEQYF,TGTGCCAGTAGCGGTGTGGGGGGCTACGAGCAGTACTTC
TRBD1,TRBJ1-2,.,TRBV7-2,CASSLGGQGNYGYTF,TGTGCCAGCAGCTTAGGGGGACAGGGCAACTATGGCTACACCTTC
.,TRBJ2-1,.,TRBV11-2,CASSFYNEQFF,TGTGCCAGCAGCTTTTACAATGAGCAGTTCTTC
.,TRBJ2-1,.,TRBV19,CASSIEGGRPYNEQFF,TGTGCCAGTAGTATAGAAGGGGGGAGACCCTACAATGAGCAGTTCTTC
.,TRBJ2-3,.,TRBV5-5,CASSSLSGRSTDTQYF,TGTGCCAGCAGCTCCCTTAGCGGTCGAAGCACAGATACGCAGTATTTT
TRBD1,TRBJ1-2,.,TRBV5-4,CASSPQGAPLGYTF,TGTGCCAGCAGCCCACAGGGGGCGCCCCTCGGCTACACCTTC
.,TRBJ2-7,.,TRBV28,CASSLPPREQYF,TGTGCCAGCAGTCTCCCCCCCCGAGAGCAGTACTTC
.,TRBJ2-5,.,TRBV7-8,CASSPLGGGEETQYF,TGTGCCAGCAGCCCCTTGGGAGGGGGCGAAGAGACCCAGTACTTC
.,TRBJ2-7,once,TRBV11-2,CASSLETGTGYEQYF,TGTGCCAGCAGCTTAGAAACAGGGACGGGTTACGAGCAGTACTTC
.,TRBJ2-5,once,TRBV7-2,CASSLIRTETQYF,TGTGCCAGCAGCCTCATTAGGACAGAGACCCAGTACTTC
.,TRBJ1-1,.,TRBV19,CASSPSLPGVGGNTEAFF,TGTGCCAGTAGTCCGTCTCTTCCGGGGGTTGGGGGAAACACTGAAGCTTTCTTT
.,TRBJ2-7,.,TRBV28,CASSPFAESYEQYF,TGTGCCAGCAGTCCCTTTGCGGAATCCTACGAGCAGTACTTC
.,TRBJ2-6,.,TRBV4-1,CASSQDRGGNSGANVLTF,TGCGCCAGCAGCCAAGATAGGGGGGGGAACTCTGGGGCCAACGTCCTGACTTTC
.,TRBJ2-7,.,TRBV5-4,CASSFRDGTIEQYF,TGTGCCAGCAGCTTTAGGGACGGAACTATCGAGCAGTACTTC
TRBD2,TRBJ2-2,.,TRBV11-3,CASSSASGGAGELFF,TGTGCCAGCAGCTCCGCTAGCGGGGGGGCCGGGGAGCTGTTTTTT
.,TRBJ1-4,.,TRBV10-3,CAISDRTDEKLFF,TGTGCCATCAGTGACAGGACAGATGAAAAACTGTTTTTT
.,TRBJ1-4,.,TRBV6-6,CASSSQGLVTEKLFF,TGTGCCAGCAGTTCCCAGGGACTTGTTACTGAGAAACTGTTTTTT
.,TRBJ2-7,.,TRBV9,CASSVYRDGQEQYF,TGTGCCAGCAGCGTATACCGGGACGGACAGGAGCAGTACTTC
.,TRBJ2-7,.,TRBV7-8,CASRPQGGSYEQYF,TGTGCCAGCCGCCCGCAGGGCGGCTCCTACGAGCAGTACTTC
.,TRBJ2-3,.,TRBV7-6,CASSLWVTGRETDTQYF,TGTGCCAGCAGCTTATGGGTCACAGGGCGGGAGACAGATACGCAGTATTTT
.,TRBJ2-5,few,TRBV5-1,CASSLEETQYF,TGCGCCAGCAGCTTGGAGGAGACCCAGTACTTC
.,TRBJ1-5,once,TRBV9,CASSGGEYQPQHF,TGTGCCAGCAGCGGTGGAGAATATCAGCCCCAGCATTTT
.,TRBJ1-5,.,TRBV2,CASSETIGGFAQHF,TGTGCCAGCAGTGAAACTATTGGGGGGTTTGCCCAGCATTTT
.,TRBJ2-7,.,TRBV27,CASRLRDGHYEQYF,TGTGCCAGCAGGCTCCGGGACGGCCACTACGAGCAGTACTTC
.,TRBJ1-3,.,TRBV30,CAWSADFGNTIYF,TGTGCCTGGAGTGCCGACTTTGGAAACACCATATATTTT
TRBD1,TRBJ1-5,.,TRBV23-1,CASSQGKKWSRDRGLSPGNQPQHF,TGCGCCAGCAGTCAAGGAAAGAAGTGGAGCCGGGACAGGGGACTATCGCCCGGCAATCAGCCCCAGCATTTT
TRBD1,TRBJ1-5,.,TRBV9,CASTLDREYQPQHF,TGTGCCAGCACCCTAGACAGGGAGTATCAGCCCCAGCATTTT
.,TRBJ2-7,.,TRBV5-1,CASSLVGSNYEQYF,TGCGCCAGCAGCTTGGTCGGCTCAAACTACGAGCAGTACTTC
.,TRBJ2-5,.,TRBV7-7,CASLAVQETQYF,TGTGCTAGCCTGGCAGTCCAAGAGACCCAGTACTTC